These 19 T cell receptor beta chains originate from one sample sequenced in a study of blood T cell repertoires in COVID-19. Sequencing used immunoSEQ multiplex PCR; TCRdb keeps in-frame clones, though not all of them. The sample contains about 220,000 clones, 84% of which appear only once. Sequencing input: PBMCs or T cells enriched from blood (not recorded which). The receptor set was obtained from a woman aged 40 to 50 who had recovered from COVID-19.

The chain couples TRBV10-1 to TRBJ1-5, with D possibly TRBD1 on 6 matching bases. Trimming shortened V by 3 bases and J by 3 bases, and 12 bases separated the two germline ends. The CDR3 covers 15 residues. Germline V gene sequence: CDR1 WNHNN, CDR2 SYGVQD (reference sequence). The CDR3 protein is CASSDNDRFNQPQHF. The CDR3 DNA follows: TGCGCCAGCAGTGACAACGACAGGTTCAATCAGCCCCAGCATTTT.

The chain's CDR3 is CASSKNSSGNFNYGYTF. The DNA for the CDR3 is TGTGCCAGCAGCAAAAATTCGTCCGGGAACTTTAACTATGGCTACACCTTC. The V gene is TRBV21-1, the J gene TRBJ1-2. TRBV21-1 is an annotated pseudogene. The length of the CDR3 is 17 residues.

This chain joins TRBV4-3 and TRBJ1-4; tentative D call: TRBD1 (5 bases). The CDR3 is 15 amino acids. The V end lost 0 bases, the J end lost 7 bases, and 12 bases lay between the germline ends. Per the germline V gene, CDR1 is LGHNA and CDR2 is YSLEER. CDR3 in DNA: TGCGCCAGCAGCCAAGAAGGTTCAGGGTCTGAAAAACTGTTTTTT. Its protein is CASSQEGSGSEKLFF.

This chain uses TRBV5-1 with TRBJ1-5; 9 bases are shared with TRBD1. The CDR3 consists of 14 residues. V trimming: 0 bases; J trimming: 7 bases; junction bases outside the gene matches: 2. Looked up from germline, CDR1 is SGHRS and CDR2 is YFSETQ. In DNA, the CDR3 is TGCGCCAGCAGCTTGGAACAGGGGGCACAGCCCCAGCATTTT. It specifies CASSLEQGAQPQHF.

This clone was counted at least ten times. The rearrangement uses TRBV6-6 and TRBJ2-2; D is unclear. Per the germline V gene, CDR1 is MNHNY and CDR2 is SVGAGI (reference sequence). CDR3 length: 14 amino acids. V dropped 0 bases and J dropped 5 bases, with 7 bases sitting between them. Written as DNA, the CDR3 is TGTGCCAGCAGTTACTCTGACGGGACCGGGGAGCTGTTTTTT. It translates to CASSYSDGTGELFF.

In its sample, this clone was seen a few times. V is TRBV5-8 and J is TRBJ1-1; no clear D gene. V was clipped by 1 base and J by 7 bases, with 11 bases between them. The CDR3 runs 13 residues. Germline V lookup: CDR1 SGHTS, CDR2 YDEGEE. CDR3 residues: CASSLRAGLEAFF. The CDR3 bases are TGTGCCAGCAGCTTGAGGGCGGGTCTTGAAGCTTTCTTT.

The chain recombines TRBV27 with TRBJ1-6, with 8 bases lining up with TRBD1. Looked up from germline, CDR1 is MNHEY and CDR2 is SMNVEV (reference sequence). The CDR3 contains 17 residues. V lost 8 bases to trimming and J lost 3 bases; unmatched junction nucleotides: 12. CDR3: CASGLGQGYNYNSPLHF. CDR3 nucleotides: TGTGCCAGCGGTCTCGGACAGGGATACAACTATAATTCACCCCTCCACTTT.

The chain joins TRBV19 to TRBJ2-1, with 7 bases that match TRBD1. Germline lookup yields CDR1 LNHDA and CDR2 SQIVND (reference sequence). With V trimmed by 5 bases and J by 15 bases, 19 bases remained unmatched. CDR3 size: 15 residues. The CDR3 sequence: CASSSTLSTGPGVFF. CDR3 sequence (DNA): TGTGCCAGTAGTTCGACATTATCGACAGGGCCCGGGGTGTTCTTC. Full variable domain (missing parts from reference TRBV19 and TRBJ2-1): DGGITQSPKYLFRKEGQNVTLSCEQNLNHDAMYWYRQDPGQGLRLIYYSQIVNDFQKGDIAEGYSVSREKKESFPLTVTSAQKNPTAFYLCASSSTLSTGPGVFFGPGTRLTVL.

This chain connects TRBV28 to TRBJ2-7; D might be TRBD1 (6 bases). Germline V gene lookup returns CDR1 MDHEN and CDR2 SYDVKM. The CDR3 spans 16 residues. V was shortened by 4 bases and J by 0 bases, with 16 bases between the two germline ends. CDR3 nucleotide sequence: TGTGCCAGCAGTTGGTCATACGGGGACAACTCCTACGAGCAGTACTTC. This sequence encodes CASSWSYGDNSYEQYF.

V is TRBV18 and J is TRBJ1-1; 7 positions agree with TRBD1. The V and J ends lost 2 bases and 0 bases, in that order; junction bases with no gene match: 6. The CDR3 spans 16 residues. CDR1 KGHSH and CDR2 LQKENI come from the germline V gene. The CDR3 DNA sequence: TGTGCCAGCTCACCATTCTCGGGACAGATGAACACTGAAGCTTTCTTT. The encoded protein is CASSPFSGQMNTEAFF.

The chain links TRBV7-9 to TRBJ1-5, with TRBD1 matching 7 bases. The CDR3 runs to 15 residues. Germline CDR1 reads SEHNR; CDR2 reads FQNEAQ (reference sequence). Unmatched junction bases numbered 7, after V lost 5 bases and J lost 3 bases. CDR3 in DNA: TGTGCCAGCAGCACCCTGGACAGGCCCAATCAGCCCCAGCATTTT. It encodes CASSTLDRPNQPQHF.

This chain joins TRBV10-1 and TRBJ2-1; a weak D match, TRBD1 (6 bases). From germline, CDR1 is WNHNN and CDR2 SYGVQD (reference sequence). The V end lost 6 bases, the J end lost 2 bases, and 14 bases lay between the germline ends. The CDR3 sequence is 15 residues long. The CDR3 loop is CASSTDSNTYNEQFF. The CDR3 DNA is TGCGCCAGCAGCACGGACAGCAACACCTACAATGAGCAGTTCTTC.

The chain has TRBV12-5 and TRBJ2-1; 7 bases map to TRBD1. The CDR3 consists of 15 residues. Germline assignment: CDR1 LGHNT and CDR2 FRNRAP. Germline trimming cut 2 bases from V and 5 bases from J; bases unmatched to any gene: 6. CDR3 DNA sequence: TGTGCTAGTGGTTTGCCCCGGGACAGTCACAATGAGCAGTTCTTC. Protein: CASGLPRDSHNEQFF.

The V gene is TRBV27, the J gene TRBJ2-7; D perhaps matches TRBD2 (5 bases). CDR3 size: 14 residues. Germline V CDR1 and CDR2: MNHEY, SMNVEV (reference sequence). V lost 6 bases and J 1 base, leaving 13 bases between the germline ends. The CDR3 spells CASSPSPGSYEQYV. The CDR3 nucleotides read TGTGCCAGCAGCCCGAGCCCGGGGTCCTACGAGCAGTACGTC.

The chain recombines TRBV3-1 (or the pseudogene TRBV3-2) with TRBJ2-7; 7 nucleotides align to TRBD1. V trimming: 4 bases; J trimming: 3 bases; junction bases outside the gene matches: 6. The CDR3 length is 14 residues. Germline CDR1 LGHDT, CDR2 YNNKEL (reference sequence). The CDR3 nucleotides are TGTGCCAGCAGCCCCCGACGGGACAGCTACGAGCAGTACTTC. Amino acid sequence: CASSPRRDSYEQYF.

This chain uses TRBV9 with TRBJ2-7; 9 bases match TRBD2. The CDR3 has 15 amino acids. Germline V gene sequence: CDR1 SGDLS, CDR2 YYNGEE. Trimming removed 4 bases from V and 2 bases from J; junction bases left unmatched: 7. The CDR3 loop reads CASSPGTSHTYEQYF. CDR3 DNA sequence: TGTGCCAGCAGCCCCGGGACTAGCCATACCTACGAGCAGTACTTC.

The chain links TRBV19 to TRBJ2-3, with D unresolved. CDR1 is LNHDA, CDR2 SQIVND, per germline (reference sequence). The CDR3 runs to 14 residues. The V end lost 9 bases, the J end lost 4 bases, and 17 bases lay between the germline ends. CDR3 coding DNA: TGTGCCAGCTCCCCCCCCGGTTCGTCAGATACGCAGTATTTT. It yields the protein CASSPPGSSDTQYF.

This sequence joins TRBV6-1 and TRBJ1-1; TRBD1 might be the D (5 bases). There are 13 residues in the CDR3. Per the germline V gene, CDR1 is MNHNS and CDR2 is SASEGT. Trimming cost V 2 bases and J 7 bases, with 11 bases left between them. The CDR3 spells CASSELGRGEAFF. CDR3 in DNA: TGTGCCAGCAGTGAATTAGGGAGGGGTGAAGCTTTCTTT.

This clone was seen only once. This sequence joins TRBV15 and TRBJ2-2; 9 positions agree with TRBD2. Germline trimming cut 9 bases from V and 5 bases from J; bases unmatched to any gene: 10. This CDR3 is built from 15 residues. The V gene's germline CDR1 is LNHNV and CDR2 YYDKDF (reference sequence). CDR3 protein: CATEVASGDTGELFF. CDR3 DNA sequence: TGTGCCACGGAGGTAGCTAGCGGGGATACCGGGGAGCTGTTTTTT.